One and the same sample provided the 18 T cell receptor beta chains below, sequenced in a study of T-cell reconstitution after alpha-beta-depleted transplantation in children. Preparation of the TCRbeta library used unique molecular identifiers. Each CDR3 protein is one row after TCRdb ran MiXCR on the PCR reads. The sample includes hundreds of thousands of distinct CDR3 sequences, approximately 15% of them seen just once. The material was PBMCs, mostly from graft donor cells, obtained 360 days after TCRalphabeta/CD19-depleted stem cell transplant. Receptors originate from a male patient between 2 and 10 years old who had a stem cell transplant for acute lymphoblastic leukemia, so the T cells may come from the graft donor.

A few counts support this clonotype. V is TRBV2 and J is TRBJ2-3; 8 nucleotides line up with TRBD2. Germline CDR1 reads SNHLY; CDR2 reads FYNNEI. With 5 bases clipped from V and 1 base from J, the junction kept 5 bases outside the gene matches. This CDR3 spans 15 amino acids. CDR3 sequence reads: CASSNRGGRTDTQYF. The CDR3 bases are TGTGCCAGCAGTAACCGCGGGGGGCGCACAGATACGCAGTATTTT.

The J gene is TRBJ2-3, the V gene TRBV30; 10 bases align to TRBD2. Per germline, CDR1 GTSNPN and CDR2 SVGIG (reference sequence). This CDR3 contains 15 residues. With V trimmed by 3 bases and J by 4 bases, 7 bases remained unmatched. The CDR3 DNA sequence: TGTGCCTGGAGGGAGCGGGGGGGTGGTTCAGATACGCAGTATTTT. Translated: CAWRERGGGSDTQYF.

CDR3 protein: CASSLGTSGSRRSTDTQYF. Written as DNA, the CDR3 is TGTGCCAGCAGCTTAGGTACTAGCGGGAGCCGGCGGAGCACAGATACGCAGTATTTT. The rearrangement joins TRBV11-2 to TRBJ2-3; 11 nucleotides align to TRBD2. CDR1 SGHAT and CDR2 FQNNGV come from the germline V gene. Trimming cost V 1 base and J 0 bases; bases outside gene matches: 9. This CDR3 contains 19 residues.

This clonotype was picked up a small number of times. The chain uses TRBV20-1 and TRBJ2-6, with unresolved D. Trimming stripped 6 bases from V and 1 base from J, with 4 bases between. Germline V gives CDR1 DFQATT, CDR2 SNEGSKA (reference sequence). There are 12 residues in the CDR3. The CDR3 sequence is CSAASGANVLTF. As DNA, the CDR3 is TGCAGTGCCGCATCTGGGGCCAACGTCCTGACTTTC.

The CDR3 DNA follows: TGTGCCAGCAGTTCCTTACGTTGGGACACACCACATCCAGATACGCAGTATTTT. It yields the protein CASSSLRWDTPHPDTQYF. This sequence joins TRBV28 and TRBJ2-3; a possible D gene is TRBD1 (6 bases). Germline-derived CDR1 and CDR2 are MDHEN and SYDVKM. The CDR3 contains 18 residues. The V end was cut by 4 bases, the J end by 4 bases, with 24 bases between.

In DNA form, the CDR3 reads TGTGCCAGCAGTCACGGACTAGCGGGGGGACTGAATGAGCAGTTCTTC. Translation: CASSHGLAGGLNEQFF. V and J are TRBV6-5 and TRBJ2-1, with TRBD2 identical over 14 bases. The CDR3 extends over 16 amino acids. V gave up 5 bases and J gave up 7 bases; unmatched junction bases: 7. Looked up from germline, CDR1 is MNHEY and CDR2 is SVGAGI.

This clonotype was counted once. The CDR3 nucleotides are TGTGCCAGCAGCTTTCTCCGACAGGGCGTCTACAATGAGCAGTTCTTC. Protein: CASSFLRQGVYNEQFF. The V call is TRBV7-9, the J call TRBJ2-1, with 7 bases fitting TRBD1. CDR1 is SEHNR, CDR2 FQNEAQ, per germline (reference sequence). This CDR3 comprises 16 residues. Trimming at V came to 3 bases and at J to 3 bases, leaving 8 bases not matched to a gene.

The chain employs TRBV10-3 and TRBJ1-2, with D possibly matching TRBD1 (6 bases). CDR1 is ENHRY, CDR2 SYGVKD, per germline. V lost 4 bases and J lost 6, with 9 bases in between. The length of the CDR3 is 12 residues. The CDR3 sequence is CAISGRQDGYTF. DNA for the CDR3: TGTGCCATCAGTGGTCGACAGGATGGCTACACCTTC.

There are many counts of this clonotype. The chain combines TRBV7-6 with TRBJ1-4, with unresolved D. The CDR3 totals 15 residues. V shed 2 bases and J shed 5 bases, with 12 bases lying between them. Per the germline V gene, CDR1 is SGHVS and CDR2 is FNYEAQ. CDR3 residues: CASSLLRASNEKLFF. The CDR3 region has the DNA TGTGCCAGCAGCTTACTCCGGGCGTCCAATGAAAAACTGTTTTTT. The variable domain in full, completed from reference TRBV7-6 and TRBJ1-4, reads GAGVSQSPRYKVTKRGQDVALRCDPISGHVSLYWYRQALGQGPEFLTYFNYEAQQDKSGLPNDRFSAERPEGSISTLTIQRTEQRDSAMYRCASSLLRASNEKLFFGSGTQLSVL.

The chain combines TRBV12-3 or TRBV12-4 with TRBJ2-6, with D unclear. V gave up 6 bases and J gave up 0 bases, with 9 bases separating them. CDR3 size: 15 residues. CDR3 loop: CASSPLGSGANVLTF. Here the CDR3 DNA reads TGTGCCAGCAGCCCTTTAGGCTCTGGGGCCAACGTCCTGACTTTC.

This chain joins TRBV2 and TRBJ1-4, with D perhaps matching TRBD1 (5 bases). V lost 3 bases and J 6 bases, leaving 8 bases between the germline ends. The CDR3 runs 13 residues. Germline-derived CDR1 and CDR2 are SNHLY and FYNNEI. CDR3 coding DNA: TGTGCCAGCAGTGATCCGGGGGATGAAAAACTGTTTTTT. It yields the protein CASSDPGDEKLFF.

This clonotype was observed at least ten times. The chain couples TRBV7-9 to TRBJ1-2; 11 bases map to TRBD1. The CDR3 consists of 16 residues. CDR1 and CDR2 (germline): SEHNR, FQNEAQ (reference sequence). Trimming at V came to 8 bases and at J to 7 bases, leaving 15 bases not matched to a gene. CDR3 nucleotides: TGTGCCAGCGCTAGGAGCTCCGGACAGGGGGCCGCTGGCTACACCTTC. Protein product: CASARSSGQGAAGYTF.

The V and J genes are TRBV5-1 and TRBJ2-3; TRBD2 agrees at 7 bases. V lost 4 bases, J lost 6 bases, and 11 bases stayed unmatched. Germline V gene data show CDR1 as SGHRS and CDR2 as YFSETQ. The CDR3 runs 15 residues. The CDR3 DNA reads as TGCGCCAGCAGCCGATTGGCGGGAGCGGGGGATACGCAGTATTTT. Translating gives CASSRLAGAGDTQYF.

This clonotype was seen ten or more times. The CDR3 protein is CASSDSLAKNIQYF. In DNA form, the CDR3 reads TGCGCCAGCAGCGACAGTTTAGCCAAAAACATTCAGTACTTC. The gene calls are TRBV10-1 and TRBJ2-4; D possibly corresponds to TRBD1 (5 bases). Germline V lookup: CDR1 WNHNN, CDR2 SYGVQD (reference sequence). This CDR3 has 14 residues. V lost 6 bases and J lost 0, with 9 bases in between.

This clonotype was seen only a few times. V usage is TRBV29-1 and J usage is TRBJ2-5; D not certain. This CDR3 region has 10 residues. The germline V gene has CDR1 SQVTM and CDR2 ANQGSEA. V dropped 7 bases and J dropped 4 bases, with 7 bases sitting between them. The CDR3 bases are TGCAGCGCTATAGTAGAGACCCAGTACTTC. This codes for CSAIVETQYF. The full variable domain, its missing parts supplied by reference TRBV29-1 and TRBJ2-5, is SAVISQKPSRDICQRGTSLTIQCQVDSQVTMMFWYRQQPGQSLTLIATANQGSEATYESGFVIDKFPISRPNLTFSTLTVSNMSPEDSSIYLCSAIVETQYFGPGTRLLVL.

The sample holds a few counts of this clonotype. This chain connects TRBV28 to TRBJ1-5, with D unclear. The CDR3 spans 14 residues. The V end was cut by 3 bases, the J end by 4 bases, with 10 bases between. Germline V gene data show CDR1 as MDHEN and CDR2 as SYDVKM. The CDR3 DNA is TGTGCCAGCAGTTTCTTCGGGGTAAATCAGCCCCAGCATTTT. Translated: CASSFFGVNQPQHF.

The genes are TRBV12-3 or TRBV12-4 and TRBJ2-5; the D gene is possibly TRBD1 (5 bases). V was trimmed by 3 bases and J by 4 bases, leaving 9 bases between them. This CDR3 region has 13 residues. CDR3 sequence (DNA): TGTGCCAGCAGTTTGACAGAGCTAGAGACCCAGTACTTC. The encoded protein is CASSLTELETQYF.

This clonotype was seen a handful of times. The chain joins TRBV20-1 to TRBJ2-6; D not certain. CDR3 length equals 14 residues. Germline V lookup: CDR1 DFQATT, CDR2 SNEGSKA (reference sequence). Trimming pared 3 bases from V and 0 bases from J, leaving 6 bases between. The CDR3 DNA reads as TGCAGTGCTAGCCCGGGCTCTGGGGCCAACGTCCTGACTTTC. This translates into CSASPGSGANVLTF.